This record concerns one T cell receptor (beta chain) sequence. Its antigen is still unknown. Data came from immunoSEQ multiplex PCR; TCRdb stores just in-frame clones and leaves some out. The profile covers about 2.3 million clones, with 85% to 95% appearing a single time and 0.39% taken by the ten largest. The CDR3 sequence is 15 residues long. Germline V gene sequence: CDR1 MNHEY, CDR2 SVGAGI. The V end lost 7 bases, the J end lost 3 bases, and 18 bases lay between the germline ends. The data derive from a study of shared clonotypes between healthy human individuals. Study-wide points: When naive CD4 clonotypes were compared across several donors, roughly 4.9% were shared.

Sequenced material: naive CD4+ T cells from PBMCs. Documented subset: CD45RA+ positively selected. This rearrangement joins TRBV6-5 to TRBJ1-2; perhaps TRBD1 as D (5 bases). This TCR derives from a man aged 18 to 30 in good health. Some clones in this sample may be carry-over from other donors' samples. The CDR3 sequence is CASKLGDVLDYGYTF. The CDR3 nucleotides read TGTGCCAGCAAATTAGGGGATGTGTTGGACTATGGCTACACCTTC.